The 17 T cell receptor beta chains given below trace back to one sample, sequenced in a study of OX40 agonist ivuxolimab in advanced cancers. The data were produced by immunoSEQ multiplex PCR, yet TCRdb's version contains in-frame clones alone and is incomplete. This repertoire shows about 66,000 clones, around 85% found once; its top ten account for around 0.63%. The sequencing here drew on CD4+ or CD8+ T cells sorted from blood, taken in a trial of the OX40 agonist ivuxolimab. The receptors stem from an adult with an advanced solid tumor such as melanoma, head and neck, liver or kidney cancer.

This chain uses TRBV27 with TRBJ2-3, with no clear D. This CDR3 region has 13 residues. Germline CDR1 is MNHEY and CDR2 is SMNVEV (reference sequence). Trimming removed 0 bases at V and 4 bases at J, with 5 bases between. The CDR3 DNA is TGTGCCAGCAGTTTATCGAACCCAGATACGCAGTATTTT. This encodes CASSLSNPDTQYF.

This clone was detected once. V and J are TRBV14 and TRBJ1-1; possibly TRBD1 for D (5 bases). Per germline, CDR1 SGHDN and CDR2 FVKESK. V was shortened by 2 bases and J by 2 bases, with 21 bases between the two germline ends. This CDR3 comprises 18 residues. CDR3 in DNA: TGTGCCAGCAGCCAACTGAAGGGGTCGGGCTTGAAAAACACTGAAGCTTTCTTT. Protein: CASSQLKGSGLKNTEAFF.

The chain employs TRBV2 and TRBJ2-1, with a possible D match to TRBD1 (6 bases). The CDR3 runs to 16 residues. V gave up 7 bases and J gave up 0 bases, with 16 bases separating them. Germline CDR1 is SNHLY and CDR2 is FYNNEI. CDR3 residues: CASTGRGSSSYNEQFF. The CDR3 DNA is TGTGCCAGCACCGGTAGGGGGTCCAGCTCCTACAATGAGCAGTTCTTC. Supplemented by reference TRBV2 and TRBJ2-1, the full variable domain reads EPEVTQTPSHQVTQMGQEVILRCVPISNHLYFYWYRQILGQKVEFLVSFYNNEISEKSEIFDDQFSVERPDGSNFTLKIRSTKLEDSAMYFCASTGRGSSSYNEQFFGPGTRLTVL.

The rearrangement joins TRBV19 to TRBJ1-4; TRBD1 matches at 10 bases. The germline V gene encodes CDR1 LNHDA and CDR2 SQIVND (reference sequence). V shed 5 bases, J shed 6 bases, and the junction held 3 bases outside the gene matches. This CDR3 region has 14 residues. The CDR3 DNA follows: TGTGCCAGTAGTTTGGGACAGGGGTATGAAAAACTGTTTTTT. This translates into CASSLGQGYEKLFF.

V usage is TRBV18 and J usage is TRBJ2-1; 10 positions agree with TRBD2. The ends lost 1 base at V and 0 bases at J; junction bases unmatched: 6. CDR3 length: 18 amino acids. Per the germline V gene, CDR1 is KGHSH and CDR2 is LQKENI. DNA of the CDR3: TGTGCCAGCTCACCACGGCTAGCGGGGGCGAGCTCCTACAATGAGCAGTTCTTC. Translating it yields CASSPRLAGASSYNEQFF.

This chain links TRBV6-4 with TRBJ1-4, with a weak D call TRBD1 (5 bases). Per germline, CDR1 MRHNA and CDR2 SNTAGT. CDR3 length: 13 residues. V was shortened by 2 bases and J by 11 bases, with 12 bases between the two germline ends. Here the CDR3 reads CASSDLEGTKLFF. The DNA of the CDR3 is TGTGCCAGCAGTGACCTGGAGGGGACCAAACTGTTTTTT.

The chain uses TRBV7-2 and TRBJ2-2; a weak D match, TRBD1 (5 bases). In germline, CDR1 is SGHTA, CDR2 FQGNSA. V gave up 5 bases and J gave up 5 bases, with 15 bases separating them. The CDR3 covers 15 residues. The DNA for the CDR3 is TGTGCCAGCAGCCTCCTGGGGCCGGCAACCGGGGAGCTGTTTTTT. Translated: CASSLLGPATGELFF.

The chain has TRBV11-2 and TRBJ2-3, with 9 bases aligning to TRBD1. The CDR3 has 17 residues. Per the germline V gene, CDR1 is SGHAT and CDR2 is FQNNGV. V lost 3 bases and J lost 1; bases outside the gene matches: 8. CDR3: CASSFLGQGSGTDTQYF. As DNA, the CDR3 is TGTGCCAGCAGCTTTCTGGGACAGGGTAGCGGCACAGATACGCAGTATTTT.

V is TRBV6-6 and J is TRBJ2-3, with 10 positions matching TRBD2. V dropped 1 base and J dropped 4; count of bases not matched to a gene: 5. This CDR3 spans 16 amino acids. Germline-derived CDR1 and CDR2 are MNHNY and SVGAGI (reference sequence). In nucleotides, the CDR3 is TGTGCCAGCAGTTACTTGCAGCGGGGGGGCGCAGATACGCAGTATTTT. Protein: CASSYLQRGGADTQYF.

The chain joins TRBV19 to TRBJ2-6, with TRBD2 as a possible D gene (7 bases). CDR1 and CDR2 from the germline V gene are LNHDA and SQIVND (reference sequence). This CDR3 spans 17 amino acids. V was cut by 4 bases and J by 2 bases, with 15 bases left in between. CDR3 protein: CASSKGPGGAGANVLTF. DNA for the CDR3: TGTGCCAGTAGTAAAGGGCCGGGGGGCGCTGGGGCCAACGTCCTGACTTTC. Variable domain in full (rest from reference TRBV19 and TRBJ2-6): DGGITQSPKYLFRKEGQNVTLSCEQNLNHDAMYWYRQDPGQGLRLIYYSQIVNDFQKGDIAEGYSVSREKKESFPLTVTSAQKNPTAFYLCASSKGPGGAGANVLTFGAGSRLTVL.

The gene calls are TRBV5-1 and TRBJ1-1; 8 positions agree with TRBD1. Germline loops: CDR1 SGHRS, CDR2 YFSETQ. V gave up 5 bases and J gave up 5 bases; unmatched junction bases: 11. The CDR3 covers 15 residues. CDR3 amino acids: CASRVGTGTGTEAFF. CDR3 nucleotide sequence: TGCGCCAGCAGGGTGGGTACCGGGACAGGAACTGAAGCTTTCTTT.

This sequence joins TRBV7-2 and TRBJ2-5; 7 nucleotides line up with TRBD2. Trimming removed 5 bases from V and 5 bases from J; junction bases left unmatched: 8. CDR1 is SGHTA and CDR2 is FQGNSA in the germline V gene. CDR3 length: 14 amino acids. The CDR3 nucleotides are TGTGCCAGCAGCCCCAAGCGGGGAAGTGAGACCCAGTACTTC. Its translation: CASSPKRGSETQYF.

The rearrangement joins TRBV19 to TRBJ1-1; 7 bases align to TRBD1. The V and J ends lost 6 bases and 5 bases, in that order; junction bases with no gene match: 12. CDR3 length: 15 amino acids. Germline assignment: CDR1 LNHDA and CDR2 SQIVND (reference sequence). CDR3 DNA: TGTGCCAGTAGCGGACAGGATGGGGGTCAAACTGAAGCTTTCTTT. This gives the protein CASSGQDGGQTEAFF.

The chain employs TRBV6-6 and TRBJ1-2, with D possibly TRBD1 on 5 matching bases. There are 15 residues in the CDR3. Germline V gene lookup returns CDR1 MNHNY and CDR2 SVGAGI (reference sequence). V lost 6 bases to trimming and J lost 3 bases, with 17 bases between them. The CDR3: CASRPGTAGYYGYTF. CDR3 coding DNA: TGTGCCAGCAGACCCGGGACCGCAGGGTACTATGGCTACACCTTC.

The rearrangement links TRBV5-1 to TRBJ1-3; D ambiguous. Germline V gene lookup returns CDR1 SGHRS and CDR2 YFSETQ. The CDR3 runs 15 residues. Trimming removed 0 bases from V and 0 bases from J, with 7 bases in between. CDR3 region: CASSLGSDSGNTIYF. In nucleotides, the CDR3 is TGCGCCAGCAGCTTGGGGTCGGACTCTGGAAACACCATATATTTT.

This clone is a singleton in its sample. The chain links TRBV5-4 to TRBJ2-5; D might be TRBD2 (7 bases). Looked up from germline, CDR1 is SGHNT and CDR2 is YYREEE (reference sequence). This CDR3 is 12 amino acids long. V was trimmed by 0 bases and J by 11 bases, leaving 11 bases between them. CDR3 DNA: TGTGCCAGCAGCTTGGGAGGGGGGGAGCAGTACTTC. This codes for CASSLGGGEQYF.

V gene TRBV6-6 combines with J gene TRBJ1-2; possible D gene TRBD1, 6 bases. Trimming stripped 6 bases from V and 4 bases from J, with 12 bases between. CDR1 is MNHNY and CDR2 is SVGAGI in the germline V gene (reference sequence). This CDR3 region has 13 residues. DNA for the CDR3: TGTGCCAGCAGCTTCGACAGGCTCTATGGCTACACCTTC. The encoded protein is CASSFDRLYGYTF.